This TCR beta chain was sequenced for a study of blood T cell repertoires in COVID-19. On the study more broadly: In each case, the material was cDNA or gDNA derived from T cells, B-cell-depleted T cells, or PBMCs.

Trimming shortened V by 3 bases and J by 3 bases, and 14 bases separated the two germline ends. The germline CDR1 and CDR2 sequences are SGHKS and YYEKEE (reference sequence). This CDR3 region has 15 residues. The authors' processing: By means of reference gene primer amplification, nucleated cell counts were estimated. Using immunoSEQ multiplex PCR, the repertoire was profiled, and TCRdb retains in-frame clones only, with some absent. V and J calls and clone size come straight from that table; D and trimming were deduced from the DNA. The table records 62,000 or so clones, around 80% of them present only once.

The chain has TRBV5-5 and TRBJ2-3, with D possibly being TRBD2 (6 bases). Sequenced sample: peripheral blood. The TCR sequence derives from a man aged 55 to 70 with COVID-19, enrolled during active disease. The CDR3 nucleotides are TGTGCCAGCAGCTCGCTGACTAGAGGAACAGATACGCAGTATTTT. Encoded protein: CASSSLTRGTDTQYF. Full variable domain (outside the CDR3, taken from reference TRBV5-5 and TRBJ2-3): DAGVTQSPTHLIKTRGQQVTLRCSPISGHKSVSWYQQVLGQGPQFIFQYYEKEERGRGNFPDRFSARQFPNYSSELNVNALLLGDSALYLCASSSLTRGTDTQYFGPGTRLTVL.